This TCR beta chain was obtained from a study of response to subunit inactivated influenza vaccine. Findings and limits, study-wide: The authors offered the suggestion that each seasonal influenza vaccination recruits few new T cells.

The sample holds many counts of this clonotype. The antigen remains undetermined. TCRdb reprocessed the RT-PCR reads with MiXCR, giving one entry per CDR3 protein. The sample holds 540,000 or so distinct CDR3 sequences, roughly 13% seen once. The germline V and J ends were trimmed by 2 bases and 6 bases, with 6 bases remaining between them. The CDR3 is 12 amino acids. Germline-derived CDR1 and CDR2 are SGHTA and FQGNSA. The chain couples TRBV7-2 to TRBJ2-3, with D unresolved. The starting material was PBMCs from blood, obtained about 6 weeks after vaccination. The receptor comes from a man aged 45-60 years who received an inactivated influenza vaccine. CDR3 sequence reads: CASSLSRDTQYF. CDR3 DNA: TGTGCCAGCAGCTTATCGAGGGATACGCAGTATTTT. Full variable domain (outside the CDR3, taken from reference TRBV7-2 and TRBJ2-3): GAGVSQSPSNKVTEKGKDVELRCDPISGHTALYWYRQSLGQGLEFLIYFQGNSAPDKSGLPSDRFSAERTGGSVSTLTIQRTQQEDSAVYLCASSLSRDTQYFGPGTRLTVL.